These T cell receptor beta chains were read from a single sample in a study of blood T cell repertoires in COVID-19. Generated by immunoSEQ multiplex PCR, the TCRdb table keeps only in-frame clones and is missing some. This table holds under 250,000 clones, approximately 84% found once. The sequenced sample was peripheral blood. The source of these receptors is a man in his fifties with acute or convalescent COVID-19. Both conserved end residues are part of each CDR3. A D gene is named only where the DNA matches it firmly. Size is omitted from some rows. Given values are once, few, many or a class for expanded clones.

size	length	V	D	J	DNA	CDR3
.	16	TRBV6-5	TRBD2	TRBJ2-1	TGTGCCAGCAGTTACCTTAGCGGGAGAAAATACAATGAGCAGTTCTTC	CASSYLSGRKYNEQFF
.	16	TRBV20-1	TRBD1	TRBJ1-2	TGCAGTGCTAGTAGAGGGGGACAGTGGGGAGAGTTTGGCTACACCTTC	CSASRGGQWGEFGYTF
once	15	TRBV9	.	TRBJ1-6	TGTGCCAGCAGCGTAGCGGACGGACTAAATTCACCCCTCCACTTT	CASSVADGLNSPLHF
.	14	TRBV19	.	TRBJ1-3	TGTGCCAGTACTACTCGGGGGTCTGGAAACACCATATATTTT	CASTTRGSGNTIYF
.	16	TRBV16	.	TRBJ1-2	TGTGCCAGCAGCCAGGGATTCCTGCAGGGAAACTATGGCTACACCTTC	CASSQGFLQGNYGYTF
few	14	TRBV18	.	TRBJ1-1	TGTGCCAGCTCACCTTTCGGAGCGAACACTGAAGCTTTCTTT	CASSPFGANTEAFF
.	14	TRBV28	TRBD2	TRBJ2-7	TGTGCCAGCTTGCCGGGAGGAACCCCCTACGAGCAGTACTTC	CASLPGGTPYEQYF
.	15	TRBV10-1	.	TRBJ2-7	TGCGCCAGCAGTGAGTTTTCGGGGAGTTCCTACGAGCAGTACTTC	CASSEFSGSSYEQYF
once	16	TRBV5-1	TRBD1	TRBJ1-3	TGCGCCAGCAGCAGCAGACAGGGGGAAGCTGCAAACACCATATATTTT	CASSSRQGEAANTIYF
.	15	TRBV10-3	.	TRBJ2-5	TGTGCCATCAGTGAAAGGTCTCCCCCGGGGTGGGACCAGTACTTC	CAISERSPPGWDQYF
.	13	TRBV19	.	TRBJ1-1	TGTGCCAGTAGTACGTCTTTGAACACTGAAGCTTTCTTT	CASSTSLNTEAFF
.	13	TRBV3-1/TRBV3-2	.	TRBJ2-7	TGTGCCAGCAGCCAGGACATTATCTACGAGCAGTACTTC	CASSQDIIYEQYF
.	16	TRBV6-5	.	TRBJ1-6	TGTGCCAGCAGTTACTCGACGGGGACTTATAATTCACCCCTCCACTTT	CASSYSTGTYNSPLHF
.	14	TRBV6-5	.	TRBJ1-5	TGTGCCAGCAGTTACAGGGGATTGAATCAGCCCCAGCATTTT	CASSYRGLNQPQHF
.	15	TRBV5-1	.	TRBJ1-6	TGCGCCAGCAGCTTGGCCGGCGGCGATAATTCACCCCTCCACTTT	CASSLAGGDNSPLHF
once	11	TRBV30	.	TRBJ2-7	TGTGCAGGAGGACTCCCCTACGAGCAGTACTTC	CAGGLPYEQYF
.	14	TRBV6-2/TRBV6-3	TRBD1	TRBJ2-7	TGTGCCAGCAGTCCAGGGGGCGGGCGCTACGAGCAGTACTTC	CASSPGGGRYEQYF
.	13	TRBV11-2	.	TRBJ1-1	TGTGCCAGCAGCTTAGTCTGGAACACTGAAGCTTTCTTT	CASSLVWNTEAFF
.	16	TRBV27	TRBD2	TRBJ2-7	TGTGCCAGCAGTTCAACCGGGACTAGCGGGCTCTACGAGCAGTACTTC	CASSSTGTSGLYEQYF
.	14	TRBV9	.	TRBJ1-2	TGTGCCAGCAGCGGGGTACAGGGATCCTATGGCTACACCTTC	CASSGVQGSYGYTF
few	16	TRBV13	TRBD2	TRBJ2-3	TGTGCCAGCAGGAGGACTAGCGGGGGGCGACCTGATACGCAGTATTTT	CASRRTSGGRPDTQYF
.	13	TRBV7-9	.	TRBJ1-2	TGTGCCAGCAGCTTAGCGGCGGGCTATGGCTACACCTTC	CASSLAAGYGYTF
.	14	TRBV2	.	TRBJ1-2	TGTGCCAGCAGTGAAGCAGCCGAGTACTATGGCTACACCTTC	CASSEAAEYYGYTF
.	14	TRBV7-2	TRBD2	TRBJ2-7	TGTGCCAGCAGCTTCGGACTAGCGAGAAACGAGCAGTACTTC	CASSFGLARNEQYF
.	15	TRBV11-2	TRBD1	TRBJ2-5	TGTGCCAGCAGCTTAGTCGAGACAGGGGAAGAGACCCAGTACTTC	CASSLVETGEETQYF
.	16	TRBV10-3	.	TRBJ2-7	TGTGCCATCAGTGAGTGGGGCGGGCGGGAAGGTTACGAGCAGTACTTC	CAISEWGGREGYEQYF
few	16	TRBV5-5	.	TRBJ1-5	TGTGCCAGCAGCTTAGGTCCAGACAGGATTTTTCAGCCCCAGCATTTT	CASSLGPDRIFQPQHF
.	14	TRBV6-6	.	TRBJ1-5	TGTGCCAGCAGCTCCCGGGACTCGAGGCAGCCCCAGCATTTT	CASSSRDSRQPQHF
.	13	TRBV6-5	.	TRBJ1-4	TGTGCCAGCACAAGGCTAGGAGGTGAAAAACTGTTTTTT	CASTRLGGEKLFF
.	12	TRBV7-9	.	TRBJ1-6	TGTGCCAGCAGCCCAGTGTTGGTGGCCCTCCACTTT	CASSPVLVALHF
.	17	TRBV18	.	TRBJ1-3	TGTGCCAGCTCGCCGTCCCCTCAGGGTTTGTCTGGAAACACCATATATTTT	CASSPSPQGLSGNTIYF
.	15	TRBV4-2	TRBD1	TRBJ2-7	TGTGCCAGCAGCCAAGATGGGACAGGGAACTACGAGCAGTACTTC	CASSQDGTGNYEQYF
.	14	TRBV15	.	TRBJ2-2	TGTGCCACCAGCAGACTCCAAGCAGGGGGGGAGCTGTTTTTT	CATSRLQAGGELFF
.	17	TRBV29-1	.	TRBJ1-1	TGCAGCGTTCAGACAGGCGGTAATCGGGGTCATAACACTGAAGCTTTCTTT	CSVQTGGNRGHNTEAFF
.	15	TRBV19	.	TRBJ1-4	TGTGCCAGTAGTCCCCGGACAGCAACTAATGAAAAACTGTTTTTT	CASSPRTATNEKLFF
.	14	TRBV9	.	TRBJ1-2	TGTGCCAGCAGCGTCGGACGGGAGAACTATGGCTACACCTTC	CASSVGRENYGYTF
once	12	TRBV14	.	TRBJ1-2	TGTGCCAGCAGCCCTACAGGGTTTGGCTACACCTTC	CASSPTGFGYTF
.	13	TRBV7-9	.	TRBJ2-1	TGTGCCAGCAGCTTAGGTGCGGTTTGGGAGCAGTTCTTC	CASSLGAVWEQFF
.	15	TRBV9	.	TRBJ1-4	TGTGCCAGCAGCCACTCCGGGTCAACTAATGAAAAACTGTTTTTT	CASSHSGSTNEKLFF
.	13	TRBV5-5	.	TRBJ1-5	TGTGCCAGCAGCTTGGAGACATGGTTGCCCCAGCATTTT	CASSLETWLPQHF
.	17	TRBV7-6	TRBD2	TRBJ2-7	TGTGCCAGCAGCGAGCTAGCGGGAGGATTTAGCTCCTACGAGCAGTACTTC	CASSELAGGFSSYEQYF